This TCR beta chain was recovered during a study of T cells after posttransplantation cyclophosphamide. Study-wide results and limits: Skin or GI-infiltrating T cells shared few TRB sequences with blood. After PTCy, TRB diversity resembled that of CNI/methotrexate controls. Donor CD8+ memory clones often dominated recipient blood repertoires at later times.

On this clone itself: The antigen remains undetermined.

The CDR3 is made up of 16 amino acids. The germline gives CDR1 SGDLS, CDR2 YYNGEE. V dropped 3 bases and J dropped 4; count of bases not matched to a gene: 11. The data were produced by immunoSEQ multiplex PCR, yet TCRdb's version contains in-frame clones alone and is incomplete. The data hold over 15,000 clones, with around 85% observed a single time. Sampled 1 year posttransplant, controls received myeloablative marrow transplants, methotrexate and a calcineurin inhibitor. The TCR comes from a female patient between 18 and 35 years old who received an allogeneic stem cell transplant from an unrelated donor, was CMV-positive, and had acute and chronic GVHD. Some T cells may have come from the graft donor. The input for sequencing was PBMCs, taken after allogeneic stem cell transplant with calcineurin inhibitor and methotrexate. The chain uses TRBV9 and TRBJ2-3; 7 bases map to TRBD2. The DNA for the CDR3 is TGTGCCAGCAGCGCGCCTAGCGGTCCGGGGCCAGATACGCAGTATTTT. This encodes CASSAPSGPGPDTQYF.